This TCR beta chain comes out of a study of human T cells and chemical hapten exposure. Across the study: On 2 cm by 2 cm of upper inner arm skin, sensitization was performed with 2% DPC.

The time point: patch test 2, 6 weeks after DPC sensitization. Treatment denoted: therapeutic diphenylcyclopropenone sensitization with weekly scalp DPC. Non-pregnant alopecia patients aged 18 to 70, suitable for DPC therapy. TCRdb re-called the RACE reads with MiXCR, one entry per CDR3 protein. The sample consists of around 50,000 distinct CDR3 sequences, about 10% of them appearing once. V was trimmed by 3 bases and J by 8 bases, leaving 11 bases between them. The CDR3 is 13 residues long. The material was whole blood, obtained in connection with sensitization to the hapten diphenylcyclopropenone (DPC). This TCR came from a woman between 45 and 60 years old with alopecia areata. Some clones in this sample may be carry-over from other donors' samples. The chain joins TRBV12-3 or TRBV12-4 to TRBJ1-3; tentatively, D is TRBD1 (6 bases). CDR3 nucleotides: TGTGCCAGCAGTTTGAACAGGGCACACACCATATATTTT. It specifies CASSLNRAHTIYF.